Listed below are T cell receptor beta chains from one sample, sequenced in a study of blood T cells in healthy people across ages. TCRdb called the 5' RACE reads again in MiXCR, with one record for every CDR3 protein. Among around 650,000 distinct CDR3 sequences listed, around 32% were seen once. The specimen was blood. Receptor source: a woman at least 80 years old in good health. Both conserved end residues are part of each CDR3. D genes are given only for firm matches. Size values are once, few and many counts, or a class for expanded clones, and some rows have none.

CDR3 length: 16; V gene: TRBV9; D gene: NA; clone size: many; J gene: TRBJ2-1; CDR3 protein: CASSPRTSRGNNEQFF; CDR3 DNA: TGTGCCAGCAGCCCCCGGACTAGCAGGGGGAACAATGAGCAGTTCTTC
CDR3 length: 15; V gene: TRBV9; D gene: NA; clone size: few; J gene: TRBJ2-7; CDR3 protein: CASSVDGRSPYEQYF; CDR3 DNA: TGTGCCAGCAGCGTAGATGGACGATCCCCATACGAGCAGTACTTC
CDR3 length: 16; V gene: TRBV4-3; D gene: NA; clone size: many; J gene: TRBJ1-2; CDR3 protein: CASSQDWTTGDYGYTF; CDR3 DNA: TGCGCCAGCAGCCAAGATTGGACAACGGGGGACTATGGCTACACCTTC
CDR3 length: 17; V gene: TRBV3-1; D gene: TRBD2; clone size: many; J gene: TRBJ2-3; CDR3 protein: CASSQGRGTSGADTQYF; CDR3 DNA: TGTGCCAGCAGCCAAGGACGTGGGACTAGCGGCGCAGATACGCAGTATTTT
CDR3 length: 18; V gene: TRBV5-1; D gene: TRBD1; clone size: many; J gene: TRBJ2-7; CDR3 protein: CASSPSHSRTGDIYEQYF; CDR3 DNA: TGCGCCAGCAGCCCGTCACACTCGCGGACAGGGGACATATACGAGCAGTACTTC
CDR3 length: 14; V gene: TRBV10-3; D gene: NA; clone size: many; J gene: TRBJ2-1; CDR3 protein: CAIRRGAAHNEQFF; CDR3 DNA: TGTGCCATCAGAAGGGGGGCCGCTCACAATGAGCAGTTCTTC
CDR3 length: 15; V gene: TRBV6-1; D gene: NA; clone size: few; J gene: TRBJ1-5; CDR3 protein: CASSDGGFLSSPQHF; CDR3 DNA: TGTGCCAGCAGTGATGGGGGATTCTTGAGCAGCCCCCAGCATTTT
CDR3 length: 14; V gene: TRBV18; D gene: TRBD1; clone size: many; J gene: TRBJ2-5; CDR3 protein: CASSPLRQGETQYF; CDR3 DNA: TGTGCCAGCTCACCACTAAGACAGGGGGAGACCCAGTACTTC
CDR3 length: 14; V gene: TRBV2; D gene: NA; clone size: NA; J gene: TRBJ1-5; CDR3 protein: CASSDRRVEQPQHF; CDR3 DNA: TGTGCCAGCAGTGATCGCAGGGTTGAGCAGCCCCAGCATTTT
CDR3 length: 14; V gene: TRBV30; D gene: NA; clone size: few; J gene: TRBJ1-1; CDR3 protein: CAWSVRSLNTEAFF; CDR3 DNA: TGTGCCTGGAGTGTAAGGTCGTTGAACACTGAAGCTTTCTTT
CDR3 length: 14; V gene: TRBV6-6; D gene: NA; clone size: many; J gene: TRBJ2-3; CDR3 protein: CASITTLGADTQYF; CDR3 DNA: TGTGCCAGCATAACCACCTTGGGGGCAGATACGCAGTATTTT
CDR3 length: 15; V gene: TRBV4-2; D gene: TRBD2; clone size: few; J gene: TRBJ2-7; CDR3 protein: CASGQGTSEADEQYF; CDR3 DNA: TGTGCCAGCGGCCAAGGGACTAGCGAAGCCGACGAGCAGTACTTC
CDR3 length: 13; V gene: TRBV20-1; D gene: NA; clone size: NA; J gene: TRBJ2-2; CDR3 protein: CSAVVGNTGELFF; CDR3 DNA: TGCAGTGCTGTAGTGGGGAACACCGGGGAGCTGTTTTTT
CDR3 length: 13; V gene: TRBV6-1; D gene: NA; clone size: few; J gene: TRBJ1-4; CDR3 protein: CASSQAASEKLFF; CDR3 DNA: TGTGCCAGCAGTCAAGCGGCAAGTGAAAAACTGTTTTTT
CDR3 length: 15; V gene: TRBV12-3/TRBV12-4; D gene: NA; clone size: many; J gene: TRBJ1-2; CDR3 protein: CASSLGGRGADGYTF; CDR3 DNA: TGTGCCAGCAGTTTAGGGGGTCGGGGGGCGGATGGCTACACCTTC
CDR3 length: 15; V gene: TRBV12-3/TRBV12-4; D gene: NA; clone size: few; J gene: TRBJ2-2; CDR3 protein: CASSLFQGRTGELFF; CDR3 DNA: TGTGCCAGCAGTTTATTCCAGGGGCGCACCGGGGAGCTGTTTTTT
CDR3 length: 16; V gene: TRBV20-1; D gene: TRBD2; clone size: NA; J gene: TRBJ2-3; CDR3 protein: CSAGDRASGGMNTQYF; CDR3 DNA: TGCAGTGCTGGAGATCGGGCTAGCGGGGGGATGAATACGCAGTATTTT
CDR3 length: 18; V gene: TRBV5-1; D gene: TRBD2; clone size: many; J gene: TRBJ2-6; CDR3 protein: CASSLVAGSFSGANVLTF; CDR3 DNA: TGCGCCAGCAGCTTAGTAGCGGGGAGCTTCTCTGGGGCCAACGTCCTGACTTTC
CDR3 length: 14; V gene: TRBV12-3/TRBV12-4; D gene: TRBD1; clone size: many; J gene: TRBJ2-1; CDR3 protein: CASSRTGINNEQFF; CDR3 DNA: TGTGCCAGCAGTCGGACAGGGATTAACAATGAGCAGTTCTTC
CDR3 length: 18; V gene: TRBV7-3; D gene: TRBD1; clone size: NA; J gene: TRBJ2-2; CDR3 protein: CASSLKWTGDQNTGELFF; CDR3 DNA: TGTGCCAGCAGCTTAAAATGGACAGGGGACCAGAACACCGGGGAGCTGTTTTTT
CDR3 length: 14; V gene: TRBV5-1; D gene: NA; clone size: few; J gene: TRBJ2-1; CDR3 protein: CASSRLQSNNEQFF; CDR3 DNA: TGCGCCAGCAGCCGTCTACAATCTAACAATGAGCAGTTCTTC
CDR3 length: 13; V gene: TRBV6-2/TRBV6-3; D gene: TRBD1; clone size: many; J gene: TRBJ2-7; CDR3 protein: CASRKTGVYEQYF; CDR3 DNA: TGTGCCAGCAGGAAAACAGGGGTCTACGAGCAGTACTTC
CDR3 length: 14; V gene: TRBV9; D gene: TRBD2; clone size: many; J gene: TRBJ2-1; CDR3 protein: CASSRGGAWHEQFF; CDR3 DNA: TGTGCCAGCAGCCGCGGGGGGGCCTGGCATGAGCAGTTCTTC
CDR3 length: 16; V gene: TRBV5-1; D gene: NA; clone size: many; J gene: TRBJ1-1; CDR3 protein: CASSLDTGQMNTEAFF; CDR3 DNA: TGCGCCAGCAGCTTAGACACAGGACAGATGAACACTGAAGCTTTCTTT
CDR3 length: 16; V gene: TRBV24-1; D gene: NA; clone size: many; J gene: TRBJ2-3; CDR3 protein: CATSDSDWGRGDTQYF; CDR3 DNA: TGTGCCACCAGTGATTCGGACTGGGGGAGAGGAGATACGCAGTATTTT
CDR3 length: 14; V gene: TRBV5-1; D gene: TRBD2; clone size: many; J gene: TRBJ2-1; CDR3 protein: CASSSSGGLHEQFF; CDR3 DNA: TGCGCCAGCAGCTCTAGCGGGGGGTTACACGAGCAGTTCTTC
CDR3 length: 14; V gene: TRBV29-1; D gene: NA; clone size: few; J gene: TRBJ2-5; CDR3 protein: CSVRGPTTQETQYF; CDR3 DNA: TGCAGCGTCCGTGGACCGACGACACAAGAGACCCAGTACTTC
CDR3 length: 16; V gene: TRBV7-2; D gene: NA; clone size: NA; J gene: TRBJ2-4; CDR3 protein: CASSLVWQPEGNIQYF; CDR3 DNA: TGTGCCAGCAGCTTAGTATGGCAGCCGGAGGGAAACATTCAGTACTTC
CDR3 length: 16; V gene: TRBV3-1; D gene: NA; clone size: many; J gene: TRBJ1-3; CDR3 protein: CASSRDRKAYGNTIYF; CDR3 DNA: TGTGCCAGCAGCCGCGACAGGAAAGCGTATGGAAACACCATATATTTT
CDR3 length: 13; V gene: TRBV29-1; D gene: TRBD1; clone size: many; J gene: TRBJ2-7; CDR3 protein: CSAAGTDSYEQYF; CDR3 DNA: TGCAGCGCCGCCGGGACAGACTCCTACGAGCAGTACTTC
CDR3 length: 14; V gene: TRBV4-2; D gene: NA; clone size: many; J gene: TRBJ2-3; CDR3 protein: CASSQAEDTDTQYF; CDR3 DNA: TGTGCCAGCAGCCAGGCCGAGGACACAGATACGCAGTATTTT
CDR3 length: 14; V gene: TRBV12-3/TRBV12-4; D gene: NA; clone size: few; J gene: TRBJ2-3; CDR3 protein: CASSLVVSADTQYF; CDR3 DNA: TGTGCCAGCAGTTTAGTAGTGAGCGCAGATACGCAGTATTTT
CDR3 length: 16; V gene: TRBV6-6; D gene: TRBD1; clone size: many; J gene: TRBJ1-2; CDR3 protein: CASSQPRQGSLYGYTF; CDR3 DNA: TGTGCCAGCAGTCAACCCCGACAGGGCTCCCTTTACGGCTACACCTTC
CDR3 length: 13; V gene: TRBV7-2; D gene: NA; clone size: NA; J gene: TRBJ2-5; CDR3 protein: CASSRGLVETQYF; CDR3 DNA: TGTGCCAGCAGCCGCGGGCTAGTGGAGACCCAGTACTTC
CDR3 length: 15; V gene: TRBV20-1; D gene: TRBD1; clone size: once; J gene: TRBJ1-5; CDR3 protein: CSASDRVYSNQPQHF; CDR3 DNA: TGCAGTGCTAGCGACAGGGTCTATAGCAATCAGCCCCAGCATTTT
CDR3 length: 15; V gene: TRBV28; D gene: NA; clone size: many; J gene: TRBJ2-3; CDR3 protein: CASSTRGSSTDTQYF; CDR3 DNA: TGTGCCAGCAGTACAAGGGGATCGAGCACAGATACGCAGTATTTT
CDR3 length: 12; V gene: TRBV6-1; D gene: NA; clone size: NA; J gene: TRBJ1-1; CDR3 protein: CATESGGGEAFF; CDR3 DNA: TGTGCCACCGAGTCGGGGGGGGGTGAAGCTTTCTTT
CDR3 length: 14; V gene: TRBV7-3; D gene: TRBD1; clone size: few; J gene: TRBJ1-1; CDR3 protein: CASGLTGAGAEAFF; CDR3 DNA: TGTGCCAGCGGCTTAACAGGGGCGGGAGCGGAAGCTTTCTTT
CDR3 length: 14; V gene: TRBV28; D gene: NA; clone size: NA; J gene: TRBJ1-6; CDR3 protein: CAIARGLANSPLHF; CDR3 DNA: TGTGCCATCGCCCGGGGGCTAGCTAATTCACCCCTCCACTTT
CDR3 length: 13; V gene: TRBV27; D gene: NA; clone size: many; J gene: TRBJ2-7; CDR3 protein: CASSLAAVSEQYF; CDR3 DNA: TGTGCCAGCAGTTTAGCGGCGGTAAGCGAGCAGTACTTC
CDR3 length: 15; V gene: TRBV7-2; D gene: NA; clone size: many; J gene: TRBJ1-5; CDR3 protein: CASSPGQPRNQPQHF; CDR3 DNA: TGTGCCAGCAGCCCCGGACAGCCTAGAAATCAGCCCCAGCATTTT
CDR3 length: 18; V gene: TRBV11-2; D gene: NA; clone size: NA; J gene: TRBJ2-5; CDR3 protein: CASSLAAITGRVQETQYF; CDR3 DNA: TGTGCCAGCAGCTTAGCGGCTATAACGGGACGGGTACAAGAGACCCAGTACTTC
CDR3 length: 15; V gene: TRBV7-9; D gene: NA; clone size: few; J gene: TRBJ2-5; CDR3 protein: CASSLGGRAQETQYF; CDR3 DNA: TGTGCCAGCAGCTTAGGTGGGCGGGCCCAAGAGACCCAGTACTTC
CDR3 length: 14; V gene: TRBV5-1; D gene: TRBD1; clone size: many; J gene: TRBJ2-1; CDR3 protein: CASSFLTGRNEQFF; CDR3 DNA: TGCGCCAGCAGCTTTCTGACAGGGCGGAATGAGCAGTTCTTC
CDR3 length: 13; V gene: TRBV5-4; D gene: NA; clone size: NA; J gene: TRBJ2-5; CDR3 protein: CASSSQYQETQYF; CDR3 DNA: TGTGCCAGCAGCTCCCAGTACCAAGAGACCCAGTACTTC
CDR3 length: 15; V gene: TRBV4-3; D gene: NA; clone size: NA; J gene: TRBJ2-3; CDR3 protein: CASSQDRWSTDTQYF; CDR3 DNA: TGCGCCAGCAGCCAAGATAGGTGGAGCACAGATACGCAGTATTTT
CDR3 length: 15; V gene: TRBV7-2; D gene: NA; clone size: NA; J gene: TRBJ2-3; CDR3 protein: CASSPVEESTDTQYF; CDR3 DNA: TGTGCCAGCAGCCCCGTGGAGGAAAGCACAGATACGCAGTATTTT
CDR3 length: 18; V gene: TRBV4-1; D gene: NA; clone size: NA; J gene: TRBJ1-3; CDR3 protein: CASSQDLGGSVTGNTIYF; CDR3 DNA: TGCGCCAGCAGCCAAGATCTAGGGGGAAGTGTGACCGGAAACACCATATATTTT
CDR3 length: 14; V gene: TRBV6-1; D gene: NA; clone size: NA; J gene: TRBJ2-7; CDR3 protein: CASSEPRGSYEQYF; CDR3 DNA: TGTGCCAGCAGTGAACCTCGAGGATCCTACGAGCAGTACTTC
CDR3 length: 15; V gene: TRBV5-1; D gene: NA; clone size: many; J gene: TRBJ2-3; CDR3 protein: CASNPASGTTDTQYF; CDR3 DNA: TGCGCCAGCAACCCAGCGTCAGGGACCACAGATACGCAGTATTTT
CDR3 length: 13; V gene: TRBV12-3/TRBV12-4; D gene: NA; clone size: many; J gene: TRBJ2-7; CDR3 protein: CASTRQGLGEQYF; CDR3 DNA: TGTGCCAGCACCCGACAGGGACTCGGCGAGCAGTACTTC
CDR3 length: 13; V gene: TRBV20-1; D gene: TRBD1; clone size: many; J gene: TRBJ2-7; CDR3 protein: CSARGIRGFEQYF; CDR3 DNA: TGCAGTGCTAGAGGTATCAGGGGGTTCGAGCAGTACTTC
CDR3 length: 16; V gene: TRBV3-1; D gene: TRBD2; clone size: few; J gene: TRBJ2-1; CDR3 protein: CASSQDEASGNNEQFF; CDR3 DNA: TGTGCCAGCAGCCAAGATGAGGCTAGCGGTAACAATGAGCAGTTCTTC